This record concerns one T cell receptor beta chain sequence. Original data processing: It was from reference gene primer amplification that nucleated cell counts were estimated. Data came from immunoSEQ multiplex PCR; TCRdb stores just in-frame clones and leaves some out. V and J calls and clone size come straight from that table; D and trimming were deduced from the DNA. The data show around 68,000 clones, with 80% to 95% seen just once and about 3% held by the top ten. These data belong to a study of blood T cell repertoires in COVID-19. Study-level information: Acute and convalescent COVID-19 samples came from the United States, Italy and Spain. PBMCs, B-cell-depleted T cells, or T cells provided the cDNA or gDNA that made up the material.

V was cut by 3 bases and J by 6 bases, with 12 bases left in between. The CDR3 length is 14 residues. Per the germline V gene, CDR1 is SGDLS and CDR2 is YYNGEE. The sample comprised peripheral blood. The sequence was collected from a man between 65 and 85 years old with active COVID-19. The rearrangement joins TRBV9 to TRBJ2-2; TRBD1 is a possible D gene (5 bases). The CDR3, as DNA: TGTGCCAGCAGCGCCCCAGGGCGAGCCGGGGAGCTGTTTTTT. This encodes CASSAPGRAGELFF.